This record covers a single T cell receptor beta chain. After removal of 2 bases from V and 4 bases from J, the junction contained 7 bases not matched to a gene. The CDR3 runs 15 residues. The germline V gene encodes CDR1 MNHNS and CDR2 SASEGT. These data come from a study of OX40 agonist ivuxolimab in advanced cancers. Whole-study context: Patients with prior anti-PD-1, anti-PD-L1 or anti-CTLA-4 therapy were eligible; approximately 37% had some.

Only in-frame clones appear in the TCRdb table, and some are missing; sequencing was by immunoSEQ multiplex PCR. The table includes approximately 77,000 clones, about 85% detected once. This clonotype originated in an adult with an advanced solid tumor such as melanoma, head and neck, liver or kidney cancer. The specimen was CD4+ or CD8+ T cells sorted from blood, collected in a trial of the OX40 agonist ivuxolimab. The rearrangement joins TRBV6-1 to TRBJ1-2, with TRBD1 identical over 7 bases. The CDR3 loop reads CASSESRGSSYGYTF. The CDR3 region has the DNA TGTGCCAGCAGTGAATCCAGGGGGTCTAGCTATGGCTACACCTTC.